The clone carrying this TCR beta chain was picked up many times. Its antigen is as yet unknown. These data originate in a study of T cells in Graves' hyperthyroidism and ophthalmopathy. Study conclusions and caveats: Stable hyperthyroidism was told apart from ophthalmopathy by a model built on 13 V-J features.

Hyperthyroidism had been newly diagnosed in patients aged 18 to 65, and its duration was under 2 months. Exclusion criteria comprised uncontrolled infection, other autoimmune disease, pregnancy or lactation. Drawn at first hyperthyroidism diagnosis, the blood sample preceded any ophthalmopathy symptoms. RNA transcripts gave rise to amplified TCR beta CDR3 regions. RT-PCR in the first round (using the HTBI primer set) targeted the TCR CDR3. One entry per CDR3 protein results from TCRdb running MiXCR on the multiplex PCR reads. The table includes hundreds of thousands of distinct CDR3 sequences, about 17% detected once. CDR1 and CDR2 (germline): LNHDA, SQIVND (reference sequence). Between the trimmed V and J ends, which lost 1 base and 5 bases, there was a span of 21 bases. The CDR3 spans 17 residues.

V and J are TRBV19 and TRBJ2-7; D assignment may be TRBD1 or TRBD2 (5 bases each). This clonotype was obtained from a woman aged 45-65 years with Graves' hyperthyroidism that later progressed to Graves' ophthalmopathy. Sequenced input: blood. Here the CDR3 reads CASSIASRWGNFDEQYF. The CDR3 DNA reads TGTGCCAGTAGTATAGCAAGCCGCTGGGGGAACTTCGACGAGCAGTACTTC. Drawing the rest from reference TRBV19 and TRBJ2-7, the complete variable domain is DGGITQSPKYLFRKEGQNVTLSCEQNLNHDAMYWYRQDPGQGLRLIYYSQIVNDFQKGDIAEGYSVSREKKESFPLTVTSAQKNPTAFYLCASSIASRWGNFDEQYFGPGTRLTVT.